The subject of this entry is one T cell receptor (beta chain). What it binds is not known. Germline V lookup: CDR1 SGHRS, CDR2 YFSETQ. The CDR3 runs 12 residues. Trimming shortened V by 0 bases and J by 7 bases, and 7 bases separated the two germline ends. TCRdb keeps only in-frame clones here, not all; method: immunoSEQ multiplex PCR. The repertoire holds approximately 22,000 clones, with roughly 72% as singletons. This entry is derived from a study of CD4 T cells in relation to SARS-CoV-2 and coronaviruses. At the level of the study: After 10 days of antigen culture, PBMC TCR beta CDR3s were sequenced.

Before the COVID-19 pandemic, during about 2011-2019, CD4+ T cells were taken from unexposed donors. After roughly ten days of culture, CD4+ T cells were isolated. Sequencing was performed on CD4+ T cells from PBMCs, cultured in vitro. This clonotype originated in a human donor in good health. V is TRBV5-1 and J is TRBJ1-2; D possibly corresponds to TRBD1 (6 bases). The CDR3 coding sequence is TGCGCCAGCAGCTTGGTAGGGGGTGGCTACACCTTC. Its protein product is CASSLVGGGYTF.